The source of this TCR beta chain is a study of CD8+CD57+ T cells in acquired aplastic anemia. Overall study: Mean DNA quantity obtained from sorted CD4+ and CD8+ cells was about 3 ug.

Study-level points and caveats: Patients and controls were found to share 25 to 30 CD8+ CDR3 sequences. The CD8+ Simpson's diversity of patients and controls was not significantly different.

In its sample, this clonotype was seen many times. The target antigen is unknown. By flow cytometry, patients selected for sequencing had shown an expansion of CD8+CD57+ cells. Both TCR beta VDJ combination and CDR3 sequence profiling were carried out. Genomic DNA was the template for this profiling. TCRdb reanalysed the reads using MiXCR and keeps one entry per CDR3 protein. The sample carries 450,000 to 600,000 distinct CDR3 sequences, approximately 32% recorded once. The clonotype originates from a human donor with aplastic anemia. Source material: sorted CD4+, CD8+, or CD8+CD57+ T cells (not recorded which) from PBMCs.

CDR3 sequence reads: CSASRSGDGYTF. CDR3 in DNA: TGCAGTGCTAGCAGGTCAGGAGATGGCTACACCTTC. The chain combines TRBV20-1 with TRBJ1-2; D ambiguous. Germline CDR1 and CDR2: DFQATT and SNEGSKA (reference sequence). The CDR3 contains 12 residues. Trimming took 3 bases from V and 6 from J, leaving 11 bases between them.